Each of the 29 T cell receptor beta chains below was sequenced from the same sample in a study of T cells after yellow fever vaccination. TCRdb itself ran the 5' RACE reads through MiXCR, one entry per CDR3 protein. The data show under 200,000 distinct CDR3 sequences, with less than 9% seen just once and approximately 2.4% held by the top ten. This sample comprised CD4+ T cells sorted from PBMCs, obtained about 5 days after the first yellow fever vaccination. All receptors derive from a man aged 18 to 29 who received the YFV17D yellow fever vaccine.

This clonotype was counted a few times. The V gene is TRBV4-3, the J gene TRBJ1-2; tentative D call: TRBD1 (5 bases). V lost 4 bases to trimming and J lost 4 bases, with 13 bases between them. Germline V gene data show CDR1 as LGHNA and CDR2 as YSLEER. The CDR3 extends over 14 amino acids. In DNA, the CDR3 is TGCGCCAGCAGCCGGGAACGGGACCTCTATGGCTACACCTTC. This gives the protein CASSRERDLYGYTF.

This clonotype came up many times. The genes are TRBV7-9 and TRBJ2-5, with D possibly TRBD1 on 5 matching bases. Trimming shortened V by 5 bases and J by 1 base, and 20 bases separated the two germline ends. This CDR3 region has 17 residues. Per the germline V gene, CDR1 is SEHNR and CDR2 is FQNEAQ (reference sequence). CDR3 DNA: TGTGCCAGCAGCAGTCCCCCGGTTGGGGCGGCCCAAGAGACCCAGTACTTC. It translates to CASSSPPVGAAQETQYF.

The rearrangement links TRBV13 to TRBJ1-5; D not resolved. The CDR3 is made up of 13 amino acids. Trimming pared 2 bases from V and 7 bases from J, leaving 9 bases between. From germline, CDR1 is PRHDT and CDR2 FYEKMQ (reference sequence). This CDR3 reads CASSLREEQPQHF. As DNA, the CDR3 is TGTGCCAGCAGCTTAAGGGAGGAACAGCCCCAGCATTTT.

There are many counts of this clonotype. CDR3 protein: CASSQGLAGNGELFF. CDR3 sequence (DNA): TGCGCCAGCAGCCAAGGCCTAGCGGGGAACGGGGAGCTGTTTTTT. The J gene is TRBJ2-2, the V gene TRBV4-3; 9 positions match TRBD2. The ends lost 1 base at V and 7 bases at J; junction bases unmatched: 4. This CDR3 spans 15 amino acids. Per germline, CDR1 LGHNA and CDR2 YSLEER.

This clonotype has ten or more counts. The chain combines TRBV2 with TRBJ2-3; 7 nucleotides match TRBD2. The CDR3 extends over 13 amino acids. Germline lookup yields CDR1 SNHLY and CDR2 FYNNEI. V lost 4 bases, J lost 6 bases, and 4 bases stayed unmatched. The DNA for the CDR3 is TGTGCCAGCAGTGCTGGGGGGGTGGATACGCAGTATTTT. It codes for CASSAGGVDTQYF.

This clonotype showed up just a few times. The J gene is TRBJ2-5, the V gene TRBV5-1; 15 bases map to TRBD2. V was pared by 4 bases and J by 5 bases, with 6 bases of the junction left unmatched. Germline assignment: CDR1 SGHRS and CDR2 YFSETQ. There are 16 residues in the CDR3. Written as DNA, the CDR3 is TGCGCCAGCAGCAAAGGACTAGCGGGGGGGCTGGAGACCCAGTACTTC. As protein: CASSKGLAGGLETQYF.

The J gene is TRBJ1-2, the V gene TRBV20-1; 9 bases line up with TRBD1. Trimming removed 3 bases from V and 5 bases from J; junction bases left unmatched: 10. The CDR3 contains 15 residues. CDR1 and CDR2 (germline): DFQATT, SNEGSKA (reference sequence). CDR3 sequence: CSAREGQQGAYGYTF. The CDR3 DNA follows: TGCAGTGCTAGGGAGGGCCAACAGGGGGCTTATGGCTACACCTTC.

This clonotype was recorded many times. This rearrangement joins TRBV18 to TRBJ1-2, with 8 bases identical to TRBD1. Germline V gene data show CDR1 as KGHSH and CDR2 as LQKENI. The length of the CDR3 is 17 residues. V gave up 3 bases and J gave up 4 bases; unmatched junction bases: 13. As DNA, the CDR3 is TGTGCCAGCTCACCTGGACAGGGCCGGTTCGGGGTCTATGGCTACACCTTC. This encodes CASSPGQGRFGVYGYTF.

This clonotype has only a few counts. V usage is TRBV5-1 and J usage is TRBJ2-1, with 8 positions matching TRBD1. Germline CDR1 and CDR2: SGHRS and YFSETQ. CDR3 length: 15 residues. V trimming: 4 bases; J trimming: 4 bases; junction bases outside the gene matches: 7. The CDR3 DNA sequence: TGCGCCAGCAGCCAGACAGGGGATACTTACAATGAGCAGTTCTTC. Encoded protein: CASSQTGDTYNEQFF.

J is TRBJ1-5 and V is TRBV29-1, with 10 bases matching TRBD1. The CDR3 spans 17 residues. V shed 4 bases, J shed 1 base, and the junction held 10 bases outside the gene matches. Germline CDR1 and CDR2: SQVTM and ANQGSEA. The DNA of the CDR3 is TGCAGCGTTGCGACAGGGGGCGTGGGAGGGAGCAATCAGCCCCAGCATTTT. This gives the protein CSVATGGVGGSNQPQHF.

This clonotype was seen at least ten times. V gene TRBV28 combines with J gene TRBJ2-5; 8 nucleotides line up with TRBD1. This CDR3 has 12 residues. The ends lost 5 bases at V and 5 bases at J; junction bases unmatched: 1. Germline V CDR1 and CDR2: MDHEN, SYDVKM. The CDR3 DNA follows: TGTGCCAGCAGTACAGGGGGGGAGACCCAGTACTTC. The encoded protein is CASSTGGETQYF.

In this sample, this clonotype turned up a few times. The J gene is TRBJ1-4, the V gene TRBV7-8; D is possibly TRBD1 (5 bases). V was cut by 5 bases and J by 4 bases, with 8 bases left in between. The CDR3 is 13 residues long. Germline loops: CDR1 SGHVS, CDR2 FQNEAQ. The CDR3 region has the DNA TGTGCCAGCAGCCGCGGGGGTAATGAAAAACTGTTTTTT. It encodes CASSRGGNEKLFF.

This chain links TRBV12-3 or TRBV12-4 with TRBJ1-4; D remains ambiguous. This CDR3 comprises 16 residues. V was pared by 6 bases and J by 2 bases, with 16 bases between. The CDR3 reads CASSTTWGNTNEKLFF. The CDR3 DNA reads as TGTGCCAGCAGCACGACGTGGGGTAACACTAATGAAAAACTGTTTTTT.

This clonotype appeared a few times. The chain couples TRBV5-1 to TRBJ1-1, with D uncertain. In germline, CDR1 is SGHRS, CDR2 YFSETQ. The CDR3 runs 14 residues. Deletions cut 0 bases from V and 1 base from J, with 7 bases between. CDR3 sequence reads: CASSLDVGNTEAFF. The CDR3 bases are TGCGCCAGCAGCTTGGATGTAGGGAACACTGAAGCTTTCTTT.

This clonotype was observed at least ten times. The genes are TRBV19 and TRBJ1-1; 11 bases line up with TRBD1. Germline V gives CDR1 LNHDA, CDR2 SQIVND (reference sequence). This CDR3 contains 16 residues. Trimming at V came to 6 bases and at J to 1 base, leaving 7 bases not matched to a gene. The CDR3 loop reads CASRGGTGGPNTEAFF. The DNA of the CDR3 is TGTGCCAGTAGAGGGGGGACAGGGGGGCCGAACACTGAAGCTTTCTTT.

Many counts were recorded for this clonotype. The chain carries TRBV5-1 and TRBJ1-1; D is uncertain. V was clipped by 3 bases and J by 2 bases, with 8 bases between them. The CDR3 spans 13 residues. Germline lookup yields CDR1 SGHRS and CDR2 YFSETQ. DNA for the CDR3: TGCGCCAGCAGCTGGGTGGCAAACACTGAAGCTTTCTTT. Its translation: CASSWVANTEAFF.

With regard to this clonotype: A read error is possible here, since a much larger clone lies one base away. The V gene is TRBV6-2 or TRBV6-3, the J gene TRBJ2-2; 7 bases match TRBD1. This CDR3 comprises 16 residues. Looked up from germline, CDR1 is MNHEY and CDR2 is SVGEGT. Trimming removed 2 bases from V and 5 bases from J; junction bases left unmatched: 8. CDR3 sequence reads: CASSYLGQEETGELFF. CDR3 DNA: TGTGCCAGCAGTTACCTCGGACAGGAAGAAACCGGGGAGCTGTTTTTT.

This clonotype appeared many times. The V and J genes are TRBV3-1 and TRBJ1-1; possibly TRBD1 for D (6 bases). The CDR3 runs to 15 residues. V lost 5 bases, J lost 2 bases, and 15 bases lay in between. Germline CDR1 and CDR2: LGHDT and YNNKEL (reference sequence). CDR3 region: CASSYSGTSNTEAFF. The CDR3 coding sequence is TGTGCCAGCAGCTATTCCGGGACAAGTAACACTGAAGCTTTCTTT.

This clonotype was seen repeatedly, ten times or more. In DNA form, the CDR3 reads TGCGCCAGCAGCTTAAGGGGGCGAGGGAACACTGAAGCTTTCTTT. It specifies CASSLRGRGNTEAFF. The rearrangement joins TRBV5-1 to TRBJ1-1, with TRBD1 matching over 7 bases. This CDR3 spans 15 amino acids. Per the germline V gene, CDR1 is SGHRS and CDR2 is YFSETQ. J gave up 1 base and V 2 bases, and 5 bases lay outside the gene matches.

This clonotype was seen many times. Here the CDR3 reads CASSLDRNEQFF. The CDR3 DNA reads TGTGCCAGCAGCCTGGACAGAAATGAGCAGTTCTTC. This chain connects TRBV11-3 to TRBJ2-1; a weak D match, TRBD1 (6 bases). CDR1 SGHNT and CDR2 YENEEA come from the germline V gene. The CDR3 contains 12 residues. V lost 5 bases to trimming and J lost 7 bases, with 9 bases between them. Full variable domain (outside the CDR3, taken from reference TRBV11-3 and TRBJ2-1): EAGVVQSPRYKIIEKKQPVAFWCNPISGHNTLYWYLQNLGQGPELLIRYENEEAVDDSQLPKDRFSAERLKGVDSTLKIQPAELGDSAVYLCASSLDRNEQFFGPGTRLTVL.

This clonotype was seen many times. V usage is TRBV10-3 and J usage is TRBJ2-7, with D possibly being TRBD2 (6 bases). The germline gives CDR1 ENHRY, CDR2 SYGVKD. V was clipped by 4 bases and J by 1 base, with 14 bases between them. The CDR3 length is 15 residues. Here the CDR3 reads CAISGEAGSSYEQYF. The CDR3 nucleotides read TGTGCCATCAGTGGGGAGGCTGGGTCTTCCTACGAGCAGTACTTC.

This clonotype was seen ten or more times. The chain joins TRBV7-3 to TRBJ2-2, with 10 bases that match TRBD1. The CDR3 runs to 14 residues. Trimming took 5 bases from V and 7 from J; bases not matched to a gene: 4. CDR1 and CDR2 from the germline V gene are SGHTA and FQGTGA. CDR3 region: CASSGGQGIGELFF. The CDR3 DNA reads as TGTGCCAGCAGCGGGGGACAGGGGATCGGGGAGCTGTTTTTT.

A remark on this clonotype: This could be a read error, since a much larger clone is one nucleotide away. The V call is TRBV20-1, the J call TRBJ2-5; TRBD2 agrees at 14 bases. The CDR3 contains 16 residues. Germline CDR1 is DFQATT and CDR2 is SNEGSKA (reference sequence). The DNA for the CDR3 is TGCAGTGCTGAACACGGACTAGCGGGGGGTAGTGAGACCAAGTACTTC. Its translation is CSAEHGLAGGSETKYF.

At least ten counts were recorded for this clonotype. The chain employs TRBV11-2 and TRBJ2-5, with TRBD2 as a possible D gene (6 bases). The V end was cut by 8 bases, the J end by 0 bases, with 7 bases between. Germline V gene sequence: CDR1 SGHAT, CDR2 FQNNGV. This CDR3 has 12 amino acids. As DNA, the CDR3 is TGTGCCAGCCGGGAGTACCAAGAGACCCAGTACTTC. Its translation: CASREYQETQYF.

A few counts support this clonotype. This chain uses TRBV20-1 with TRBJ2-7; D unclear. Trimming shortened V by 3 bases and J by 1 base, and 7 bases separated the two germline ends. CDR1 and CDR2 (germline): DFQATT, SNEGSKA (reference sequence). The CDR3 runs to 12 residues. CDR3 bases: TGCAGTGCTAGTAGAGAATCCTACGAGCAGTACTTC. It translates to CSASRESYEQYF.

This clonotype was seen more than once but under ten times. V is TRBV5-1 and J is TRBJ1-6; D is unresolved. V lost 0 bases to trimming and J lost 5 bases, with 6 bases between them. Looked up from germline, CDR1 is SGHRS and CDR2 is YFSETQ. The CDR3 has 14 amino acids. This CDR3 is CASSLGQDNSPLHF. CDR3 in DNA: TGCGCCAGCAGCTTGGGACAAGATAATTCACCCCTCCACTTT.

The table lists this clonotype with a few counts. V and J are TRBV7-2 and TRBJ2-5; D is unresolved. The CDR3 length is 14 residues. Trimming took off 5 bases at V and 7 bases at J, with 17 bases between the two ends. Per the germline V gene, CDR1 is SGHTA and CDR2 is FQGNSA. DNA of the CDR3: TGTGCCAGCAGCCAGCAAGGCAGTTCGGGGACCCAGTACTTC. Translated, it gives CASSQQGSSGTQYF.

This clonotype was observed at least ten times. The rearrangement uses TRBV11-2 and TRBJ1-2, with D possibly matching TRBD1 (5 bases). The CDR3 sequence is 15 residues long. With 3 bases removed from V and 7 bases from J, the gap between germline ends came to 18 bases. CDR1 and CDR2 (germline): SGHAT, FQNNGV. CDR3 loop: CASSLGRLYGGGYTF. CDR3 DNA: TGTGCCAGCAGCTTGGGACGGCTCTATGGTGGTGGCTACACCTTC. The variable domain in full, with the rest retrieved from reference TRBV11-2 and TRBJ1-2, is EAGVAQSPRYKIIEKRQSVAFWCNPISGHATLYWYQQILGQGPKLLIQFQNNGVVDDSQLPKDRFSAERLKGVDSTLKIQPAKLEDSAVYLCASSLGRLYGGGYTFGSGTRLTVV.

The chain joins TRBV27 to TRBJ1-6, with 7 positions matching TRBD1. This CDR3 spans 15 amino acids. CDR1 is MNHEY and CDR2 is SMNVEV in the germline V gene (reference sequence). The ends lost 4 bases at V and 4 bases at J; junction bases unmatched: 4. The CDR3 loop reads CASSWDSQYNSPLHF. DNA of the CDR3: TGTGCCAGCAGTTGGGACAGCCAGTATAATTCACCCCTCCACTTT.